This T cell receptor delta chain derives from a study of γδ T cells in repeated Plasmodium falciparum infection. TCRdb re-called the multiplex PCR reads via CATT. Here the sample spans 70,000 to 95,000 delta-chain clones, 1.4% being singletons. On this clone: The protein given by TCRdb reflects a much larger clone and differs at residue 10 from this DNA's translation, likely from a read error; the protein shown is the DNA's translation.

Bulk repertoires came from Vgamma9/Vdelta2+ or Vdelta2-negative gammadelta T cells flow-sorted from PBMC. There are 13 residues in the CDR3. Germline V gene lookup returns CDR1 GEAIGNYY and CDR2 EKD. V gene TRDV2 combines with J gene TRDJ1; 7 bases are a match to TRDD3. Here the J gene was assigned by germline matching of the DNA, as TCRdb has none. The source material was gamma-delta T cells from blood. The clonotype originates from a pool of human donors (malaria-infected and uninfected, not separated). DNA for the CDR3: TGTGCCTGTGACAGGATACGCACCGATAGACTCATCTTT. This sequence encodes CACDRIRTDRLIF.